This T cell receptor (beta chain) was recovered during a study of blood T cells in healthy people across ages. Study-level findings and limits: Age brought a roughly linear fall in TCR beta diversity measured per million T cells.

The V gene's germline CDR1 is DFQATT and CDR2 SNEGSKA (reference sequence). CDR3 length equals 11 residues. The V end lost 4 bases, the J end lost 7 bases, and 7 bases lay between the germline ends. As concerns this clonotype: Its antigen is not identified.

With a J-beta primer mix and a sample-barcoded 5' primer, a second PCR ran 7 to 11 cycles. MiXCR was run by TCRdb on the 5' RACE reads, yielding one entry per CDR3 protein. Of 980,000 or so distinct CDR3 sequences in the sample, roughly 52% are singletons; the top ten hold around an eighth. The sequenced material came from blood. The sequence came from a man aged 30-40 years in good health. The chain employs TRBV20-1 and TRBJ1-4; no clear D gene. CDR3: CSAIQAEKLFF. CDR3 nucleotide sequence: TGCAGTGCTATCCAGGCTGAAAAACTGTTTTTT.